These T cell receptor beta chains were read from a single sample in a study of T cell responses to AZD1222 COVID-19 vaccine. Sequenced by immunoSEQ multiplex PCR; TCRdb stores in-frame clones only, minus some. The sample carries tens of thousands of clones, roughly 91% recorded once. Sample: peripheral blood, taken on day 0 of AZD1222 vaccination. The receptors were gathered from an adult in good health. The CDR3 runs from the conserved cysteine through the conserved F or W. D genes are given only for firm matches. Expanded clones get a size class; other rows say once, few or many, or leave the size out.

D gene	V gene	clone size	CDR3 length	J gene	CDR3 protein	CDR3 DNA
TRBD1	TRBV4-2	NA	16	TRBJ2-2	CASRPLGGENTGELFF	TGTGCCAGCAGACCCCTAGGGGGCGAGAACACCGGGGAGCTGTTTTTT
NA	TRBV29-1	NA	15	TRBJ2-1	CSVEASKNSYNEQFF	TGCAGCGTTGAAGCTAGTAAGAACTCCTACAATGAGCAGTTCTTC
NA	TRBV20-1	NA	11	TRBJ2-1	CSARGPNEQFF	TGCAGTGCTAGAGGCCCCAATGAGCAGTTCTTC
NA	TRBV5-1	NA	16	TRBJ2-2	CASSLAGTVNTGELFF	TGCGCCAGCAGCTTGGCCGGGACGGTGAACACCGGGGAGCTGTTTTTT
TRBD2	TRBV6-1	NA	16	TRBJ2-1	CASSGLAGGLEDEQFF	TGTGCCAGCAGTGGGCTAGCGGGAGGGCTTGAGGATGAGCAGTTCTTC
TRBD1	TRBV3-1/TRBV3-2	NA	16	TRBJ1-3	CASSQRQGARGNTIYF	TGTGCCAGCAGCCAGAGACAGGGGGCTAGGGGTAACACCATATATTTT
NA	TRBV6-4	NA	14	TRBJ1-2	CASSEVGVGYGYTF	TGTGCCAGCAGTGAAGTCGGGGTTGGCTATGGCTACACCTTC
NA	TRBV5-5	few	14	TRBJ1-2	CASSFPGRSYGYTF	TGTGCCAGCAGCTTCCCAGGTCGTTCCTATGGCTACACCTTC
TRBD2	TRBV29-1	NA	15	TRBJ2-5	CSVAGVAGVQETQYF	TGCAGCGTCGCCGGGGTAGCGGGGGTACAAGAGACCCAGTACTTC
NA	TRBV7-6	NA	15	TRBJ1-4	CASSPNGSPNEKLFF	TGTGCCAGCAGCCCAAATGGCAGCCCTAATGAAAAACTGTTTTTT
NA	TRBV9	NA	13	TRBJ1-2	CASSVDTGRGYTF	TGTGCCAGCAGCGTAGACACAGGGCGGGGCTACACCTTC